This T cell receptor beta chain was identified during a study of blood T cell repertoires in COVID-19. Study in general: Sources were T cells, B-cell-depleted T cells, or PBMCs; the material itself was cDNA or gDNA.

With V trimmed by 0 bases and J by 1 base, 3 bases remained unmatched. Per the germline V gene, CDR1 is LNHNV and CDR2 is YYDKDF (reference sequence). The CDR3 extends over 16 amino acids. In the source study's methods: For nucleated cells, counts were estimated from reference gene primer amplification. Profiled with immunoSEQ multiplex PCR; TCRdb holds only in-frame clones, not every one. The DNA was the basis for D and trimming; V, J and clone size are from that table. The profile shows roughly 250,000 clones, 83% of them singletons. The material sequenced was peripheral blood. The chain is built from TRBV15 and TRBJ2-5; 9 positions match TRBD2. The receptor was isolated from a human donor in a cohort sampled during active COVID-19. The chain's CDR3 is CATSRERGGSQETQYF. The CDR3 DNA reads TGTGCCACCAGCAGAGAGCGGGGGGGCAGCCAAGAGACCCAGTACTTC.